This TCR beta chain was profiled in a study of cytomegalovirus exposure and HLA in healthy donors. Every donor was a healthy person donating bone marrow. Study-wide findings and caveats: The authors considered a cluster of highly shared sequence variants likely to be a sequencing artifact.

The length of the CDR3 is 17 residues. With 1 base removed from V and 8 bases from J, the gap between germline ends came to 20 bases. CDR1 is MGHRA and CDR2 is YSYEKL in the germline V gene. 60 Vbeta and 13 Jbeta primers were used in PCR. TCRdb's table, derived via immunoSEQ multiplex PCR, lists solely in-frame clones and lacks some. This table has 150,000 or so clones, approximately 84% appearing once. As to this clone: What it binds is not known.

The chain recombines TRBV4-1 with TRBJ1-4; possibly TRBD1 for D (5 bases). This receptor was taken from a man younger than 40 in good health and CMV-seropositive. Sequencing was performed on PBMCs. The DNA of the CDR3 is TGCGCCAGCAGCCAAGGGGCCGCCGGGGGGGGTGCGGAAAAACTGTTTTTT. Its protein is CASSQGAAGGGAEKLFF.